Presented here are 15 T cell receptor beta chains from one specimen sequenced in a study of identical twins. From the 5' RACE reads, TCRdb called clonotypes with MiXCR, one entry per CDR3 protein. The sample lists about 810,000 distinct CDR3 sequences, 9% to 15% occurring once. The same data also went into a second study, on yellow fever vaccine responses in identical twins.

Sequenced sample: PBMCs. The receptors shown here come from a woman under 30 in good health.

This clonotype came up a few times. The rearrangement links TRBV29-1 to TRBJ2-5; tentatively, D is TRBD1 or TRBD2 (5 bases each). The CDR3 runs to 14 residues. The V gene lost 4 bases and the J gene lost 2 bases, with 14 bases spanning the gap. Germline V lookup: CDR1 SQVTM, CDR2 ANQGSEA. The CDR3 nucleotides are TGCAGCGTTGGTGCAGGGACGGTTCAAGAGACCCAGTACTTC. Translation: CSVGAGTVQETQYF.

In its sample, this clonotype was seen a few times. The gene calls are TRBV5-1 and TRBJ2-3; TRBD1 aligns across 7 bases. The CDR3 runs to 14 residues. Germline V CDR1 and CDR2: SGHRS, YFSETQ. The trim removed 4 bases at V and 2 bases at J, leaving 4 bases unmatched. The CDR3 region is CASSKGQNTDTQYF. Written as DNA, the CDR3 is TGCGCCAGCAGCAAGGGACAGAACACAGATACGCAGTATTTT.

There are many counts of this clonotype. V gene TRBV6-1 combines with J gene TRBJ2-3, with no clear D. Germline V gives CDR1 MNHNS, CDR2 SASEGT. This CDR3 has 13 amino acids. Trimming took 4 bases from V and 5 from J, leaving 10 bases between them. As DNA, the CDR3 is TGTGCCAGCAGTGCCTCTCGAGGAGATACGCAGTATTTT. Translation: CASSASRGDTQYF.

This rearrangement joins TRBV28 to TRBJ2-7; 8 bases match TRBD1. V was pared by 3 bases and J by 3 bases, with 7 bases of the junction left unmatched. This CDR3 comprises 15 residues. Germline CDR1 is MDHEN and CDR2 is SYDVKM. The CDR3 is CASSLQGANNYEQYF. The DNA for the CDR3 is TGTGCCAGCAGTTTGCAGGGGGCGAACAACTACGAGCAGTACTTC.

The J gene is TRBJ1-5, the V gene TRBV19; D not resolved. Looked up from germline, CDR1 is LNHDA and CDR2 is SQIVND (reference sequence). The CDR3 totals 10 residues. Trimming left V 9 bases short and J 5 bases short, with 5 bases between. The CDR3 protein is CASSYQPQHF. CDR3 bases: TGTGCCAGCTCTTATCAGCCCCAGCATTTT. The whole variable domain, remainder taken from reference TRBV19 and TRBJ1-5, is DGGITQSPKYLFRKEGQNVTLSCEQNLNHDAMYWYRQDPGQGLRLIYYSQIVNDFQKGDIAEGYSVSREKKESFPLTVTSAQKNPTAFYLCASSYQPQHFGDGTRLSIL.

This clonotype was counted only a few times. The chain couples TRBV20-1 to TRBJ1-4; D remains unclear. Looked up from germline, CDR1 is DFQATT and CDR2 is SNEGSKA (reference sequence). Between the trimmed V and J ends, which lost 0 bases and 0 bases, there was a span of 2 bases. This CDR3 is built from 13 residues. This CDR3 is CSARDSTNEKLFF. CDR3 coding DNA: TGCAGTGCTAGAGACTCAACTAATGAAAAACTGTTTTTT.

This clonotype occurred many times. This sequence joins TRBV12-3 or TRBV12-4 and TRBJ1-1; TRBD1 matches 8 bases. This CDR3 contains 15 residues. The V and J ends lost 6 bases and 5 bases, in that order; junction bases with no gene match: 11. The CDR3 DNA follows: TGTGCCAGCAGCCTGCCCACAGGGGGGAGGACTGAAGCTTTCTTT. Translation gives CASSLPTGGRTEAFF.

This clonotype was counted a few times. The chain employs TRBV29-1 and TRBJ2-7; TRBD1 matches 11 bases. Germline V gene data show CDR1 as SQVTM and CDR2 as ANQGSEA. V gave up 6 bases and J gave up 3 bases; unmatched junction bases: 4. The CDR3 is 13 residues long. CDR3 sequence (DNA): TGCAGCGTGAGCGGGACAGGGGGCTACGAGCAGTACTTC. Translation: CSVSGTGGYEQYF.

V gene TRBV10-3 combines with J gene TRBJ1-5; perhaps TRBD1 as D (6 bases). Germline-derived CDR1 and CDR2 are ENHRY and SYGVKD. This CDR3 has 14 residues. The ends were cut back, 10 bases at V and 7 bases at J, with 20 bases in the middle. CDR3 sequence: CATAPATGNQPQHF. CDR3 nucleotides: TGTGCCACCGCCCCAGCCACAGGGAACCAGCCCCAGCATTTT.

In its sample, this clonotype was seen a few times. This chain joins TRBV18 and TRBJ2-1; 7 bases are a match to TRBD2. Trimming at V came to 3 bases and at J to 5 bases, leaving 13 bases not matched to a gene. This CDR3 is 17 amino acids long. Germline V lookup: CDR1 KGHSH, CDR2 LQKENI. CDR3 loop: CASSPWFGLVVNNEQFF. Written as DNA, the CDR3 is TGTGCCAGCTCACCTTGGTTTGGACTAGTTGTGAACAATGAGCAGTTCTTC.

The sample holds many counts of this clonotype. V usage is TRBV6-6 and J usage is TRBJ2-1, with D perhaps matching TRBD2 (6 bases). Germline V lookup: CDR1 MNHNY, CDR2 SVGAGI (reference sequence). The ends were cut back, 2 bases at V and 3 bases at J, with 8 bases in the middle. The CDR3 totals 14 residues. As DNA, the CDR3 is TGTGCCAGCAGTTACGAGACTAGCTACAATGAGCAGTTCTTC. Translation: CASSYETSYNEQFF.

This clonotype appeared many times. This sequence joins TRBV4-2 and TRBJ2-1; 10 positions match TRBD2. CDR1 and CDR2 from the germline V gene are LGHNA and YNFKEQ. The CDR3 length is 17 residues. Unmatched junction bases numbered 9, after V lost 0 bases and J lost 7 bases. For the CDR3, the DNA is TGTGCCAGCAGCCAAGATCCTCCTAGCGGGAGTTCGAATGAGCAGTTCTTC. It specifies CASSQDPPSGSSNEQFF.

This clonotype has more than one count but fewer than ten. This chain links TRBV5-1 with TRBJ2-5; 9 bases are a match to TRBD1. Germline CDR1 is SGHRS and CDR2 is YFSETQ. The junction had 11 bases not matched to a gene; V was cut back by 0 bases and J by 2 bases. CDR3 size: 18 residues. The CDR3 sequence is CASSLATGQGPRQETQYF. For the CDR3, the DNA is TGCGCCAGCAGCTTGGCTACGGGACAGGGACCCAGACAAGAGACCCAGTACTTC.

This clonotype was recorded at least ten times. J is TRBJ2-7 and V is TRBV7-2; weak D call: TRBD1 (5 bases). CDR3 length: 15 amino acids. Trimming removed 2 bases from V and 7 bases from J, with 18 bases in between. Germline assignment: CDR1 SGHTA and CDR2 FQGNSA. CDR3 in DNA: TGTGCCAGCAGCTTAAAGGGGTTGACGTTTCGGGAGCAGTACTTC. Protein sequence: CASSLKGLTFREQYF.

The chain has TRBV7-2 and TRBJ2-5; the D is unclear. Trimming removed 2 bases at V and 5 bases at J, with 12 bases between. The CDR3 is 14 amino acids. The germline V gene encodes CDR1 SGHTA and CDR2 FQGNSA. This CDR3 is CASSLLKVGETQYF. The CDR3, as DNA: TGTGCCAGCAGCTTACTCAAGGTTGGGGAGACCCAGTACTTC. Full variable domain (missing parts from reference TRBV7-2 and TRBJ2-5): GAGVSQSPSNKVTEKGKDVELRCDPISGHTALYWYRQSLGQGLEFLIYFQGNSAPDKSGLPSDRFSAERTGGSVSTLTIQRTQQEDSAVYLCASSLLKVGETQYFGPGTRLLVL.